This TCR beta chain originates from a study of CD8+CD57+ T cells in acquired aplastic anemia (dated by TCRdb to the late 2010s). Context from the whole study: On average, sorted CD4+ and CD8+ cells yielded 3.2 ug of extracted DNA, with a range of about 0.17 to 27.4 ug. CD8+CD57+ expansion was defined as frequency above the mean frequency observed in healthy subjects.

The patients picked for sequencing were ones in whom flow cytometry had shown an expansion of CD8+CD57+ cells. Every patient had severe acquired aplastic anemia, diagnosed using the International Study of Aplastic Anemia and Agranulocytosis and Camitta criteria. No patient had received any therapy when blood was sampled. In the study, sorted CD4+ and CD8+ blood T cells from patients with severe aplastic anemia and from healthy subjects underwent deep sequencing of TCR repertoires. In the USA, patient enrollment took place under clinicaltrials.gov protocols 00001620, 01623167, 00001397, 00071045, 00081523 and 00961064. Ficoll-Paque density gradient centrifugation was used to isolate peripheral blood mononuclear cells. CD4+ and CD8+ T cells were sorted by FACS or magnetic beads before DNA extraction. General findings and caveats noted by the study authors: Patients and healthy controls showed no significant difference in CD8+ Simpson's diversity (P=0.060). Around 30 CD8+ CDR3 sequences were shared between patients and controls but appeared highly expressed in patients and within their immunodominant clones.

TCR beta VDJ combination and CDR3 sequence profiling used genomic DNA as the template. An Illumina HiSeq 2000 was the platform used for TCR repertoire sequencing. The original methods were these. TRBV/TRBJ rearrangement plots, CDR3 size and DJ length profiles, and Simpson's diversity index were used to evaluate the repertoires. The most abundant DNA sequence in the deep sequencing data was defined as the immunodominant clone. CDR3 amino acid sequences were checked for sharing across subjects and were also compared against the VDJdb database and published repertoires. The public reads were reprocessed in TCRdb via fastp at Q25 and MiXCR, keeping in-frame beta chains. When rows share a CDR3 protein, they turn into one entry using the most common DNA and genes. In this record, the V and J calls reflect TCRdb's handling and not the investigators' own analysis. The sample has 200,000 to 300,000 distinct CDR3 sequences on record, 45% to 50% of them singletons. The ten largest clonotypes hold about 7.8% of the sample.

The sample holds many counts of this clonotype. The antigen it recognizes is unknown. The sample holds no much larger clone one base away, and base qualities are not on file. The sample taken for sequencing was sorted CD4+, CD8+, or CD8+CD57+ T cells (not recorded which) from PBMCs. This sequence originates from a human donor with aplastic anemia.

The bases read TGTGCCAGCAGCCCGGGACAGGGGGCGCGAGAGCAGTACTTC. This sequence encodes CASSPGQGAREQYF. The rearrangement joined TRBV7-9 to TRBJ2-7; 12 central bases correspond to TRBD1. Taken from the germline V gene (reference sequence), the CDR1 and CDR2 loops are SEHNR and FQNEAQ. Relative to germline, V is missing 5 bases and J is missing 7 bases, with 6 bases of the junction outside any gene match. From cysteine to phenylalanine, the CDR3 is 14 amino acids long. The kept DNA is CDR3 alone, 42 bases in frame from the first base. With all but the CDR3 taken from the reference TRBV7-9 and TRBJ2-7 genes, the full variable domain is: DTGVSQNPRHKITKRGQNVTFRCDPISEHNRLYWYRQTLGQGPEFLTYFQNEAQLEKSRLLSDRFSAERPKGSFSTLEIQRTEQGDSAMYLCASSPGQGAREQYFGPGTRLTVT.